Each of the 17 T cell receptor beta chains below was sequenced from the same sample in a study of blood T cell repertoires in COVID-19. Measured with immunoSEQ multiplex PCR; TCRdb has only the in-frame clones, and not every one. In the table there are about 300,000 clones, 85% to 90% of which are singletons. Sequenced material: PBMCs or T cells enriched from blood (not recorded which). These receptors came from a man aged 25 to 45 who had recovered from COVID-19.

In DNA, the CDR3 is TGCGCCAGCAGCCAAGAGGGGACATTGAATTCCTACAATGAGCAGTTCTTC. Amino acid sequence: CASSQEGTLNSYNEQFF. The genes are TRBV4-1 and TRBJ2-1; possibly TRBD1 for D (6 bases). Germline V CDR1 and CDR2: MGHRA, YSYEKL. Trimming took 0 bases from V and 1 from J, leaving 13 bases between them. This CDR3 region has 17 residues.

The J gene is TRBJ2-7, the V gene TRBV19; TRBD2 matches at 8 bases. Germline V CDR1 and CDR2: LNHDA, SQIVND (reference sequence). With 2 bases clipped from V and 6 bases from J, the junction kept 9 bases outside the gene matches. The CDR3 is 15 amino acids. The CDR3 reads CASSIPGGGFFEQYF. CDR3 in DNA: TGTGCCAGTAGTATACCGGGAGGGGGGTTCTTCGAGCAGTACTTC.

This clone was recorded only once. The chain couples TRBV6-5 to TRBJ2-1; D may be TRBD2 (5 bases). Germline-derived CDR1 and CDR2 are MNHEY and SVGAGI. The CDR3 runs 13 residues. Trimming took 7 bases from V and 4 from J, leaving 11 bases between them. The CDR3 DNA is TGTGCCAGCACGGCCCTAGCTTACAATGAGCAGTTCTTC. Its translation: CASTALAYNEQFF.

V usage is TRBV28 and J usage is TRBJ1-5; D gene ambiguous. The CDR3 spans 17 residues. The V and J ends lost 1 base and 2 bases respectively, with 15 bases between them. Germline V gene sequence: CDR1 MDHEN, CDR2 SYDVKM. CDR3 nucleotide sequence: TGTGCCAGCAGTTTATCCCCTAAAAAGAGGGGCAATCAGCCCCAGCATTTT. Translating it yields CASSLSPKKRGNQPQHF.

The V call is TRBV9, the J call TRBJ1-6; TRBD1 matches 10 bases. With 5 bases clipped from V and 5 bases from J, the junction kept 4 bases outside the gene matches. Germline V gene sequence: CDR1 SGDLS, CDR2 YYNGEE. The CDR3 spans 15 residues. The CDR3 DNA follows: TGTGCCAGCAGTTTCGGGACAGGGGATAATTCACCCCTCCACTTT. It yields the protein CASSFGTGDNSPLHF.

The chain employs TRBV6-5 and TRBJ2-7; 9 bases line up with TRBD1. Looked up from germline, CDR1 is MNHEY and CDR2 is SVGAGI. The CDR3 is made up of 14 amino acids. The ends lost 8 bases at V and 6 bases at J; junction bases unmatched: 11. CDR3 loop: CASLSGTGFSEQYF. The CDR3 bases are TGTGCCAGCCTATCCGGGACAGGGTTTAGCGAGCAGTACTTC.

This chain links TRBV10-2 with TRBJ2-3, with 16 bases matching TRBD2. The V and J ends lost 6 bases and 5 bases, in that order; junction bases with no gene match: 5. Germline V gene lookup returns CDR1 WSHSY and CDR2 SAAADI. This CDR3 comprises 16 residues. The CDR3 DNA sequence: TGCGCCAGCAGCGGGACTAGCGGGGGGGTACTAGATACGCAGTATTTT. It codes for CASSGTSGGVLDTQYF.

V and J are TRBV6-5 and TRBJ1-5, with a possible D match to TRBD1 (5 bases). Germline lookup yields CDR1 MNHEY and CDR2 SVGAGI. V lost 4 bases, J lost 0 bases, and 10 bases lay in between. This CDR3 has 15 amino acids. The DNA of the CDR3 is TGTGCCAGCAGTTCGACAGTTTATAGCAATCAGCCCCAGCATTTT. This encodes CASSSTVYSNQPQHF.

The rearrangement joins TRBV7-9 to TRBJ2-5; D is undetermined. Trimming pared 3 bases from V and 5 bases from J, leaving 4 bases between. CDR1 is SEHNR, CDR2 FQNEAQ, per germline (reference sequence). This CDR3 is 11 amino acids long. CDR3 sequence (DNA): TGTGCCAGCAGCTTCGGGGAGACCCAGTACTTC. Translation gives CASSFGETQYF.

The chain has TRBV18 and TRBJ1-1; D unclear. Germline V CDR1 and CDR2: KGHSH, LQKENI. V dropped 5 bases and J dropped 2 bases, with 12 bases sitting between them. The CDR3 extends over 14 amino acids. The CDR3, as DNA: TGTGCCAGCTCATTTTACGGCGGAAACACTGAAGCTTTCTTT. It specifies CASSFYGGNTEAFF.

This rearrangement joins TRBV5-1 to TRBJ2-3; 15 nucleotides align to TRBD2. The germline CDR1 and CDR2 sequences are SGHRS and YFSETQ. The ends lost 5 bases at V and 3 bases at J; junction bases unmatched: 10. This CDR3 is 18 amino acids long. The CDR3 spells CASSNSGTSGGRTDTQYF. CDR3 bases: TGCGCCAGCAGTAACTCCGGGACTAGCGGGGGGAGGACAGATACGCAGTATTTT.

The V gene is TRBV4-1, the J gene TRBJ1-2; D unclear. V lost 0 bases, J lost 1 base, and 6 bases lay in between. CDR3 size: 14 residues. Per germline, CDR1 MGHRA and CDR2 YSYEKL. CDR3 DNA: TGCGCCAGCAGCCAAGACCATTTTAACTATGGCTACACCTTC. It codes for CASSQDHFNYGYTF.

This clone came up a few times. The rearrangement links TRBV12-3 or TRBV12-4 to TRBJ1-2; no firm D call. The CDR3 runs 12 residues. The V end was cut by 6 bases, the J end by 6 bases, with 11 bases between. CDR3 loop: CASSPSRNGYTF. Here the CDR3 DNA reads TGTGCCAGCAGCCCTAGTCGGAATGGCTACACCTTC.

Remarks on this clone: In the same sample, other DNA sequences code for this CDR3. The chain links TRBV28 to TRBJ1-2, with D uncertain. This CDR3 has 12 residues. V dropped 4 bases and J dropped 4 bases, with 7 bases sitting between them. The germline CDR1 and CDR2 sequences are MDHEN and SYDVKM. CDR3 in DNA: TGTGCCAGCAGTTCAGGAGGCTATGGCTACACCTTC. This gives the protein CASSSGGYGYTF.

J is TRBJ2-5 and V is TRBV7-2; TRBD2 agrees at 7 bases. Germline lookup yields CDR1 SGHTA and CDR2 FQGNSA. Unmatched junction bases numbered 8, after V lost 4 bases and J lost 6 bases. This CDR3 is 14 amino acids long. CDR3 coding DNA: TGTGCCAGCAGCTATTTGGCGGGGGAACAGACCCAGTACTTC. This sequence encodes CASSYLAGEQTQYF.

CDR3 nucleotides: TGCGCCAGCAGCTGGGCCCCCGGAGGGCCCCAGCATTTT. This sequence encodes CASSWAPGGPQHF. The gene calls are TRBV5-1 and TRBJ1-5; D ambiguous. The CDR3 extends over 13 amino acids. The germline V gene has CDR1 SGHRS and CDR2 YFSETQ. The V and J ends lost 3 bases and 9 bases respectively, with 13 bases between them.

The genes are TRBV2 and TRBJ1-2; 11 bases are shared with TRBD1. J lost 5 bases, V lost 6 bases, and 8 bases had no gene match. CDR1 and CDR2 from the germline V gene are SNHLY and FYNNEI. The CDR3 sequence is 15 residues long. CDR3 nucleotides: TGTGCCAGCAGACCCGCCGGGACAGGGGGTTATGGCTACACCTTC. Translation: CASRPAGTGGYGYTF.